This TCR beta chain was sequenced for a study of T cells in localized non-small cell lung cancer. General study results and limits: The tumor had only one region sequenced, so heterogeneity remains possible. Detection in adjacent lung was observed for a median about 56 of the top 100 tumor clones.

Per germline, CDR1 SGHTA and CDR2 FQGNSA. The CDR3 covers 16 residues. J gave up 4 bases and V 5 bases, and 11 bases lay outside the gene matches. Repertoires were generated with immunoSEQ multiplex PCR, while TCRdb's copy carries only in-frame clones and drops some. The sample consists of tens of thousands of clones, 85% to 90% of them appearing once. In regard to this clone: Its antigen is unidentified.

The TCR was taken from a man aged 40 to 70 with stage II lung adenocarcinoma. The specimen comprised PBMCs, sampled before any cancer treatment. V gene TRBV7-2 combines with J gene TRBJ1-3, with 7 bases matching TRBD1. As DNA, the CDR3 is TGTGCCAGCAGCGTCCAAACAGGGGTGGGAGGAAACACCATATATTTT. This gives the protein CASSVQTGVGGNTIYF. Variable domain in full (rest from reference TRBV7-2 and TRBJ1-3): GAGVSQSPSNKVTEKGKDVELRCDPISGHTALYWYRQSLGQGLEFLIYFQGNSAPDKSGLPSDRFSAERTGGSVSTLTIQRTQQEDSAVYLCASSVQTGVGGNTIYFGEGSWLTVV.